The present T cell receptor beta chain was sequenced within a study of T cell changes during pregnancy in multiple sclerosis. The data were produced by immunoSEQ multiplex PCR, yet TCRdb's version contains in-frame clones alone and is incomplete. In the table there are approximately 50,000 clones, approximately 90% of which are singletons. The CDR3 spans 14 residues. V shed 3 bases and J 3 bases; nucleotides not matched to a gene: 5. Germline lookup yields CDR1 ENHRY and CDR2 SYGVKD. This rearrangement joins TRBV10-3 to TRBJ2-7; 7 nucleotides line up with TRBD1. The TCR was taken from a female donor with multiple sclerosis, enrolled in a pregnancy study. The source material was CD4+ T cells from peripheral blood mononuclear cells, sampled after pregnancy. This chain's CDR3 is CAISEQQGIYEQYF. CDR3 in DNA: TGTGCCATCAGTGAACAACAGGGGATCTACGAGCAGTACTTC.